Below, one T cell receptor (beta chain) is given with its context. Its antigen remains unidentified. The sample belongs to a study of blood T cells in healthy people across ages. The study's findings and limits: It was the long-lived donors that had more naive CD4+ cells and higher diversity than aged donors.

CDR1 and CDR2 (germline): MNHNS, SASEGT. This CDR3 has 19 residues. Unmatched junction bases numbered 20, after V lost 5 bases and J lost 7 bases. Through a sample-barcoded 5' primer and a J-beta primer mix, a second PCR was run for 7 to 11 cycles. One entry per CDR3 protein, called by TCRdb with MiXCR from the 5' RACE reads. This sample has about 1.8 million distinct CDR3 sequences; around 48% occur once, and the top ten carry roughly 2.1%. Drawing of peripheral blood yielded 7.5 to 10 milliliters from each donor. Total RNA, at least 5.5 micrograms per sample, was extracted from PBMCs. Sample: blood. This TCR derives from a woman aged 40 to 50 in good health. The V gene is TRBV6-1, the J gene TRBJ2-5; 12 positions match TRBD2. CDR3 nucleotides: TGTGCCAGCAGTCCCAGATCGAGCGGACTAGCGGGGAAGATCGGGACCCAGTACTTC. Translation gives CASSPRSSGLAGKIGTQYF.